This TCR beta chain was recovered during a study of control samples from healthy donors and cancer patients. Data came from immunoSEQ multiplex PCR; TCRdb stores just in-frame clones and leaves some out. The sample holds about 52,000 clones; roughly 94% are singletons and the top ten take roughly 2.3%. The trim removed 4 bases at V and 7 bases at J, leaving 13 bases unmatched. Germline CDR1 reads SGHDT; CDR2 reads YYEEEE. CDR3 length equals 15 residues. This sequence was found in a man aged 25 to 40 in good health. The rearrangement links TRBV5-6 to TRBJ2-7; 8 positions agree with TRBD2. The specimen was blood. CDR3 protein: CASSTPTSVTREQYF. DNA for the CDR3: TGTGCCAGCAGCACACCGACTAGCGTTACTAGGGAGCAGTACTTC.